The sequence of this T cell receptor beta chain was determined in a study of T cell responses to AZD1222 COVID-19 vaccine. Across the study: Whether given at about 4 or about 12 weeks, second doses were pooled.

V was shortened by 7 bases and J by 4 bases, with 17 bases between the two germline ends. The length of the CDR3 is 14 residues. In germline, CDR1 is WNHNN, CDR2 SYGVQD (reference sequence). Some clones are missing from TCRdb's copy, which holds only in-frame ones; the method was immunoSEQ multiplex PCR. The sample has about 140,000 clones; approximately 94% are singletons. Points from the study as a whole: The study identified only five to seven AZD1222 recipients as seropositive at baseline. Following two doses of AZD1222, Spike-specific TCR breadth and depth rose. Mostly white British, mostly female donors; authors suggested clonal diversity may be underestimated.

As regards this clone: The antigen remains unidentified.

The receptor was derived from an adult in good health. V is TRBV10-1 and J is TRBJ2-7; D unclear. The sequencing here drew on peripheral blood, taken on day 0 of AZD1222 vaccination. CDR3 in amino acids: CASTVRVLGYEQYF. The CDR3 DNA follows: TGCGCCAGCACCGTACGGGTTCTGGGGTACGAGCAGTACTTC.